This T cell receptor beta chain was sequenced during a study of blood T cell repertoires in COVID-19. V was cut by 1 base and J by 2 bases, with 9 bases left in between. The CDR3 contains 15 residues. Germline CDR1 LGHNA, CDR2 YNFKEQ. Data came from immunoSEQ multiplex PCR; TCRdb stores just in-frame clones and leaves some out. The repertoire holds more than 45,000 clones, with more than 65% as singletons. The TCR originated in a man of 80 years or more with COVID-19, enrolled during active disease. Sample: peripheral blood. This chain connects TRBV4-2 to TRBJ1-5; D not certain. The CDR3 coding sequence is TGTGCCAGCAGCCAAGGGGAGGGAGGCAATCAGCCCCAGCATTTT. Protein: CASSQGEGGNQPQHF.